Below, 3 T cell receptor beta chains from the same sample are listed, as sequenced in a study of CD8 T cells in ankylosing spondylitis. TCRdb recomputed calls from the 5' RACE reads with MiXCR, one row per CDR3 protein. The table has about 340,000 distinct CDR3 sequences, 20% to 25% seen once. Sequencing was performed on blood, either unsorted or a sorted T cell fraction (not recorded which). These receptors were obtained from a male donor with ankylosing spondylitis or in good health (not recorded which).

The chain recombines TRBV11-2 with TRBJ2-7, with 7 bases matching TRBD1. The CDR3 length is 14 residues. Germline-derived CDR1 and CDR2 are SGHAT and FQNNGV. Trimming removed 4 bases from V and 7 bases from J; junction bases left unmatched: 10. CDR3 sequence: CASSSTGVDGEQYF. DNA for the CDR3: TGTGCCAGCAGCTCAACAGGGGTTGATGGAGAGCAGTACTTC.

The chain links TRBV27 to TRBJ2-6; D not certain. This CDR3 is 14 amino acids long. With 6 bases removed from V and 4 bases from J, the gap between germline ends came to 10 bases. CDR1 and CDR2 (germline): MNHEY, SMNVEV (reference sequence). The CDR3: CASSFLLGANVLTF. CDR3 DNA: TGTGCCAGCAGCTTCCTCCTAGGGGCCAACGTCCTGACTTTC.

This chain uses TRBV12-3 or TRBV12-4 with TRBJ2-6; 12 positions agree with TRBD1. V lost 6 bases, J lost 3 bases, and 9 bases stayed unmatched. This CDR3 contains 18 residues. CDR3 sequence (DNA): TGTGCCAGCAGCATTGGGGACAGGGGGCTAGTTGGGGCCAACGTCCTGACTTTC. This gives the protein CASSIGDRGLVGANVLTF.